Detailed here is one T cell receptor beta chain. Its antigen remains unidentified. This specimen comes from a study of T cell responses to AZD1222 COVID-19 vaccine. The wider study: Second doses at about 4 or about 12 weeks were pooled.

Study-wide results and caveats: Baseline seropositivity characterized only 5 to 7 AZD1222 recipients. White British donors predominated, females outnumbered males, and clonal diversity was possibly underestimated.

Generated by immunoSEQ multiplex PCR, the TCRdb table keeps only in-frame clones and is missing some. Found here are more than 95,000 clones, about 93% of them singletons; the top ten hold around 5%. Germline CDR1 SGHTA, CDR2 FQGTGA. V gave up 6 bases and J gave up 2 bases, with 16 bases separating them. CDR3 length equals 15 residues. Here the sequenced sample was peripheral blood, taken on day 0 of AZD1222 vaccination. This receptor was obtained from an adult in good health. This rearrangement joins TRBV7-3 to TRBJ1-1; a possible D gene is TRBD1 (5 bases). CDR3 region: CASSLLGGDNTEAFF. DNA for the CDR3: TGTGCCAGCAGTTTACTTGGAGGGGATAACACTGAAGCTTTCTTT.